The 24 T cell receptor beta chains reported below all come from one sample, sequenced in a study of T cell responses to AZD1222 COVID-19 vaccine. Assay: immunoSEQ multiplex PCR; the TCRdb copy retains only in-frame clones and omits some. The table lists some 160,000 clones, roughly 92% of them singletons. The material sequenced was peripheral blood, taken on day 0 of AZD1222 vaccination. Receptors were obtained from an adult in good health.

The V gene is TRBV12-5, the J gene TRBJ1-2; D is undetermined. In germline, CDR1 is LGHNT, CDR2 FRNRAP. Trimming took 5 bases from V and 2 from J, leaving 6 bases between them. The CDR3 is 12 residues long. Here the CDR3 DNA reads TGTGCTAGTGGTCCCGGCAACTATGGCTACACCTTC. It codes for CASGPGNYGYTF.

This clone was seen just once. The chain recombines TRBV6-5 with TRBJ2-2; TRBD1 matches at 9 bases. In germline, CDR1 is MNHEY, CDR2 SVGAGI. This CDR3 is 15 amino acids long. V lost 7 bases to trimming and J lost 2 bases; unmatched junction nucleotides: 5. The CDR3 sequence: CASTLQGANTGELFF. The CDR3 bases are TGTGCCAGCACTTTACAGGGGGCTAACACCGGGGAGCTGTTTTTT.

This chain links TRBV5-1 with TRBJ1-1, with no clear D. This CDR3 comprises 14 residues. V gave up 0 bases and J gave up 4 bases, with 10 bases separating them. Looked up from germline, CDR1 is SGHRS and CDR2 is YFSETQ. CDR3: CASSLDSYATEAFF. CDR3 DNA sequence: TGCGCCAGCAGCTTGGACAGTTACGCCACTGAAGCTTTCTTT. Based on the CDR3 plus reference TRBV5-1 and TRBJ1-1, the full variable domain is KAGVTQTPRYLIKTRGQQVTLSCSPISGHRSVSWYQQTPGQGLQFLFEYFSETQRNKGNFPGRFSGRQFSNSRSEMNVSTLELGDSALYLCASSLDSYATEAFFGQGTRLTVV.

V and J are TRBV18 and TRBJ1-3; D is unclear. Germline assignment: CDR1 KGHSH and CDR2 LQKENI. The ends were cut back, 8 bases at V and 3 bases at J, with 14 bases in the middle. The CDR3 is made up of 14 amino acids. In DNA form, the CDR3 reads TGTGCCAGCCGGTTACCAGTCTTTGGAAACACCATATATTTT. Translated: CASRLPVFGNTIYF.

The V gene is TRBV7-2, the J gene TRBJ2-3; 12 bases line up with TRBD2. In germline, CDR1 is SGHTA, CDR2 FQGNSA. V lost 0 bases and J lost 0; bases outside the gene matches: 10. The CDR3 is 20 amino acids. Written as DNA, the CDR3 is TGTGCCAGCAGCTTAGCTCACCTAGCGGGGGGGATAACTAGCACAGATACGCAGTATTTT. Protein: CASSLAHLAGGITSTDTQYF.

The chain carries TRBV4-3 and TRBJ2-1; D gene ambiguous. V dropped 0 bases and J dropped 1 base, with 10 bases sitting between them. There are 16 residues in the CDR3. The germline V gene encodes CDR1 LGHNA and CDR2 YSLEER. CDR3 DNA: TGCGCCAGCAGCCAAGATATTTTTGGGTCCTACAATGAGCAGTTCTTC. Its protein product is CASSQDIFGSYNEQFF.

V gene TRBV11-2 combines with J gene TRBJ2-1, with D possibly being TRBD2 (6 bases). CDR1 is SGHAT, CDR2 FQNNGV, per germline. Trimming removed 1 base from V and 4 bases from J, with 14 bases in between. The CDR3 runs 16 residues. CDR3 coding DNA: TGTGCCAGCAGCTTAGTCGGGAGTACCCTTTACAATGAGCAGTTCTTC. Translating gives CASSLVGSTLYNEQFF.

This clone was seen once. This chain's CDR3 is CASSYLSRRQPYEQYF. The CDR3 DNA sequence: TGTGCCAGCAGTTACTTATCTAGAAGACAGCCCTACGAGCAGTACTTC. The chain has TRBV6-5 and TRBJ2-7; TRBD1 is a possible D gene (5 bases). Trimming shortened V by 1 base and J by 2 bases, and 15 bases separated the two germline ends. CDR1 and CDR2 from the germline V gene are MNHEY and SVGAGI. The length of the CDR3 is 16 residues.

This sequence joins TRBV5-1 and TRBJ1-4; perhaps TRBD1 as D (5 bases). V was cut by 1 base and J by 7 bases, with 11 bases left in between. Germline V gene data show CDR1 as SGHRS and CDR2 as YFSETQ. The length of the CDR3 is 14 residues. The CDR3 reads CASSLRVGGEKLFF. CDR3 in DNA: TGCGCCAGCAGCTTGAGAGTGGGGGGTGAAAAACTGTTTTTT.

The V and J genes are TRBV6-5 and TRBJ1-1; possibly TRBD1 for D (5 bases). Germline CDR1 and CDR2: MNHEY and SVGAGI. The CDR3 consists of 14 residues. V was clipped by 2 bases and J by 1 base, with 8 bases between them. CDR3 DNA: TGTGCCAGCAGTTACGGGGCACAGAACACTGAAGCTTTCTTT. Protein sequence: CASSYGAQNTEAFF.

This chain uses TRBV9 with TRBJ1-1; D not certain. This CDR3 region has 14 residues. Germline CDR1 reads SGDLS; CDR2 reads YYNGEE. V lost 0 bases to trimming and J lost 4 bases, with 10 bases between them. As DNA, the CDR3 is TGTGCCAGCAGCGTAGTACAACAACCCACTGAAGCTTTCTTT. Amino acid sequence: CASSVVQQPTEAFF. Filled out from reference TRBV9 and TRBJ1-1, the complete variable domain reads DSGVTQTPKHLITATGQRVTLRCSPRSGDLSVYWYQQSLDQGLQFLIQYYNGEERAKGNILERFSAQQFPDLHSELNLSSLELGDSALYFCASSVVQQPTEAFFGQGTRLTVV.

The chain has TRBV7-3 and TRBJ2-1, with 9 bases matching TRBD2. This CDR3 region has 15 residues. Germline CDR1 is SGHTA and CDR2 is FQGTGA. The V and J ends lost 4 bases and 1 base, in that order; junction bases with no gene match: 2. For the CDR3, the DNA is TGTGCCAGCAGCTCGGGACTAGCTTCCTACAATGAGCAGTTCTTC. This sequence encodes CASSSGLASYNEQFF.

This chain links TRBV5-1 with TRBJ2-2, with TRBD2 matching over 9 bases. The CDR3 has 17 residues. In germline, CDR1 is SGHRS, CDR2 YFSETQ. The junction had 14 bases not matched to a gene; V was cut back by 4 bases and J by 7 bases. The CDR3 DNA reads as TGCGCCAGCAGCCTCATCCGCGGGGGGGCCGCGTTCGGGGAGCTGTTTTTT. Translation: CASSLIRGGAAFGELFF.

J is TRBJ2-7 and V is TRBV2; no firm D call. Trimming shortened V by 10 bases and J by 2 bases, and 18 bases separated the two germline ends. There are 14 residues in the CDR3. The V gene's germline CDR1 is SNHLY and CDR2 FYNNEI. The CDR3 spells CATADLLSTYEQYF. CDR3 bases: TGTGCCACCGCCGACCTACTATCGACCTACGAGCAGTACTTC.

The J gene is TRBJ2-7, the V gene TRBV25-1; 8 nucleotides line up with TRBD1. The junction had 11 bases not matched to a gene; V was cut back by 10 bases and J by 0 bases. Germline V gene lookup returns CDR1 MGHDK and CDR2 SYGVNS. The length of the CDR3 is 15 residues. This chain's CDR3 is CATQPGTGFSYEQYF. For the CDR3, the DNA is TGTGCCACCCAACCGGGGACAGGTTTCTCCTACGAGCAGTACTTC.

The rearrangement joins TRBV7-2 to TRBJ2-1; a weak D match, TRBD2 (7 bases). Germline CDR1 is SGHTA and CDR2 is FQGNSA. V was shortened by 1 base and J by 8 bases, with 12 bases between the two germline ends. The CDR3 totals 14 residues. The CDR3 sequence: CASSLGLGGDEQFF. In nucleotides, the CDR3 is TGTGCCAGCAGCTTAGGACTAGGGGGGGATGAGCAGTTCTTC.

The chain couples TRBV5-5 to TRBJ1-1, with D perhaps matching TRBD1 (5 bases). Germline V gives CDR1 SGHKS, CDR2 YYEKEE (reference sequence). Deletions cut 3 bases from V and 4 bases from J, with 22 bases between. The CDR3 loop spans 17 amino acids. The CDR3 DNA reads TGTGCCAGCAGCTCCACCGCTAGGGGCGCGGCGGGCACTGAAGCTTTCTTT. This codes for CASSSTARGAAGTEAFF.

The chain employs TRBV3-1 (or the pseudogene TRBV3-2) and TRBJ2-5; no definite D call. The V gene lost 1 base and the J gene lost 1 base, with 10 bases spanning the gap. This CDR3 has 15 amino acids. Germline V gene data show CDR1 as LGHDT and CDR2 as YNNKEL (reference sequence). Here the CDR3 DNA reads TGTGCCAGCAGCCAAGGAACAGTCACCCAAGAGACCCAGTACTTC. It codes for CASSQGTVTQETQYF.

The chain recombines TRBV6-5 with TRBJ1-6, with D tentatively TRBD1 (5 bases). V was shortened by 6 bases and J by 9 bases, with 12 bases between the two germline ends. CDR1 and CDR2 from the germline V gene are MNHEY and SVGAGI. The CDR3 is 13 amino acids. The CDR3 spells CASSPEGISPLHF. The CDR3 nucleotides are TGTGCCAGCAGCCCCGAGGGGATTTCACCCCTCCACTTT.

The chain couples TRBV6-5 to TRBJ2-1; D is perhaps TRBD2 (5 bases). V lost 6 bases and J 6 bases, leaving 12 bases between the germline ends. This CDR3 has 13 amino acids. CDR1 is MNHEY, CDR2 SVGAGI, per germline. As DNA, the CDR3 is TGTGCCAGCAGGCCCGGAGCGGTCAATGAGCAGTTCTTC. Translation gives CASRPGAVNEQFF.

The chain couples TRBV6-5 to TRBJ1-2, with D unresolved. Trimming took 4 bases from V and 10 from J, leaving 13 bases between them. The CDR3 is made up of 12 amino acids. Germline V CDR1 and CDR2: MNHEY, SVGAGI. CDR3 region: CASSLSNNVYTF. CDR3 sequence (DNA): TGTGCCAGCAGTTTATCGAACAACGTCTACACCTTC.

V usage is TRBV5-1 and J usage is TRBJ2-1, with TRBD1 matching 9 bases. Looked up from germline, CDR1 is SGHRS and CDR2 is YFSETQ. This CDR3 is built from 14 residues. After removal of 4 bases from V and 5 bases from J, the junction contained 4 bases not matched to a gene. In DNA, the CDR3 is TGCGCCAGCAGCGCCGGGACAGGGAACAATGAGCAGTTCTTC. Protein: CASSAGTGNNEQFF.

The DNA for the CDR3 is TGTGCCAGCAGTGTCAGTAGAAACACCATATATTTT. Translation gives CASSVSRNTIYF. V usage is TRBV12-3 or TRBV12-4 and J usage is TRBJ1-3, with unresolved D. V gave up 5 bases and J gave up 5 bases, with 7 bases separating them. The CDR3 length is 12 residues.

The CDR3 region has the DNA TGTGCCAGCAGTTACCGGCAGGGAGGCACTGAAGCTTTCTTT. Amino acids: CASSYRQGGTEAFF. The chain is built from TRBV6-5 and TRBJ1-1, with a tentative D call TRBD1 (5 bases). V shed 2 bases and J shed 4 bases, with 11 bases lying between them. The CDR3 has 14 residues. CDR1 and CDR2 (germline): MNHEY, SVGAGI.